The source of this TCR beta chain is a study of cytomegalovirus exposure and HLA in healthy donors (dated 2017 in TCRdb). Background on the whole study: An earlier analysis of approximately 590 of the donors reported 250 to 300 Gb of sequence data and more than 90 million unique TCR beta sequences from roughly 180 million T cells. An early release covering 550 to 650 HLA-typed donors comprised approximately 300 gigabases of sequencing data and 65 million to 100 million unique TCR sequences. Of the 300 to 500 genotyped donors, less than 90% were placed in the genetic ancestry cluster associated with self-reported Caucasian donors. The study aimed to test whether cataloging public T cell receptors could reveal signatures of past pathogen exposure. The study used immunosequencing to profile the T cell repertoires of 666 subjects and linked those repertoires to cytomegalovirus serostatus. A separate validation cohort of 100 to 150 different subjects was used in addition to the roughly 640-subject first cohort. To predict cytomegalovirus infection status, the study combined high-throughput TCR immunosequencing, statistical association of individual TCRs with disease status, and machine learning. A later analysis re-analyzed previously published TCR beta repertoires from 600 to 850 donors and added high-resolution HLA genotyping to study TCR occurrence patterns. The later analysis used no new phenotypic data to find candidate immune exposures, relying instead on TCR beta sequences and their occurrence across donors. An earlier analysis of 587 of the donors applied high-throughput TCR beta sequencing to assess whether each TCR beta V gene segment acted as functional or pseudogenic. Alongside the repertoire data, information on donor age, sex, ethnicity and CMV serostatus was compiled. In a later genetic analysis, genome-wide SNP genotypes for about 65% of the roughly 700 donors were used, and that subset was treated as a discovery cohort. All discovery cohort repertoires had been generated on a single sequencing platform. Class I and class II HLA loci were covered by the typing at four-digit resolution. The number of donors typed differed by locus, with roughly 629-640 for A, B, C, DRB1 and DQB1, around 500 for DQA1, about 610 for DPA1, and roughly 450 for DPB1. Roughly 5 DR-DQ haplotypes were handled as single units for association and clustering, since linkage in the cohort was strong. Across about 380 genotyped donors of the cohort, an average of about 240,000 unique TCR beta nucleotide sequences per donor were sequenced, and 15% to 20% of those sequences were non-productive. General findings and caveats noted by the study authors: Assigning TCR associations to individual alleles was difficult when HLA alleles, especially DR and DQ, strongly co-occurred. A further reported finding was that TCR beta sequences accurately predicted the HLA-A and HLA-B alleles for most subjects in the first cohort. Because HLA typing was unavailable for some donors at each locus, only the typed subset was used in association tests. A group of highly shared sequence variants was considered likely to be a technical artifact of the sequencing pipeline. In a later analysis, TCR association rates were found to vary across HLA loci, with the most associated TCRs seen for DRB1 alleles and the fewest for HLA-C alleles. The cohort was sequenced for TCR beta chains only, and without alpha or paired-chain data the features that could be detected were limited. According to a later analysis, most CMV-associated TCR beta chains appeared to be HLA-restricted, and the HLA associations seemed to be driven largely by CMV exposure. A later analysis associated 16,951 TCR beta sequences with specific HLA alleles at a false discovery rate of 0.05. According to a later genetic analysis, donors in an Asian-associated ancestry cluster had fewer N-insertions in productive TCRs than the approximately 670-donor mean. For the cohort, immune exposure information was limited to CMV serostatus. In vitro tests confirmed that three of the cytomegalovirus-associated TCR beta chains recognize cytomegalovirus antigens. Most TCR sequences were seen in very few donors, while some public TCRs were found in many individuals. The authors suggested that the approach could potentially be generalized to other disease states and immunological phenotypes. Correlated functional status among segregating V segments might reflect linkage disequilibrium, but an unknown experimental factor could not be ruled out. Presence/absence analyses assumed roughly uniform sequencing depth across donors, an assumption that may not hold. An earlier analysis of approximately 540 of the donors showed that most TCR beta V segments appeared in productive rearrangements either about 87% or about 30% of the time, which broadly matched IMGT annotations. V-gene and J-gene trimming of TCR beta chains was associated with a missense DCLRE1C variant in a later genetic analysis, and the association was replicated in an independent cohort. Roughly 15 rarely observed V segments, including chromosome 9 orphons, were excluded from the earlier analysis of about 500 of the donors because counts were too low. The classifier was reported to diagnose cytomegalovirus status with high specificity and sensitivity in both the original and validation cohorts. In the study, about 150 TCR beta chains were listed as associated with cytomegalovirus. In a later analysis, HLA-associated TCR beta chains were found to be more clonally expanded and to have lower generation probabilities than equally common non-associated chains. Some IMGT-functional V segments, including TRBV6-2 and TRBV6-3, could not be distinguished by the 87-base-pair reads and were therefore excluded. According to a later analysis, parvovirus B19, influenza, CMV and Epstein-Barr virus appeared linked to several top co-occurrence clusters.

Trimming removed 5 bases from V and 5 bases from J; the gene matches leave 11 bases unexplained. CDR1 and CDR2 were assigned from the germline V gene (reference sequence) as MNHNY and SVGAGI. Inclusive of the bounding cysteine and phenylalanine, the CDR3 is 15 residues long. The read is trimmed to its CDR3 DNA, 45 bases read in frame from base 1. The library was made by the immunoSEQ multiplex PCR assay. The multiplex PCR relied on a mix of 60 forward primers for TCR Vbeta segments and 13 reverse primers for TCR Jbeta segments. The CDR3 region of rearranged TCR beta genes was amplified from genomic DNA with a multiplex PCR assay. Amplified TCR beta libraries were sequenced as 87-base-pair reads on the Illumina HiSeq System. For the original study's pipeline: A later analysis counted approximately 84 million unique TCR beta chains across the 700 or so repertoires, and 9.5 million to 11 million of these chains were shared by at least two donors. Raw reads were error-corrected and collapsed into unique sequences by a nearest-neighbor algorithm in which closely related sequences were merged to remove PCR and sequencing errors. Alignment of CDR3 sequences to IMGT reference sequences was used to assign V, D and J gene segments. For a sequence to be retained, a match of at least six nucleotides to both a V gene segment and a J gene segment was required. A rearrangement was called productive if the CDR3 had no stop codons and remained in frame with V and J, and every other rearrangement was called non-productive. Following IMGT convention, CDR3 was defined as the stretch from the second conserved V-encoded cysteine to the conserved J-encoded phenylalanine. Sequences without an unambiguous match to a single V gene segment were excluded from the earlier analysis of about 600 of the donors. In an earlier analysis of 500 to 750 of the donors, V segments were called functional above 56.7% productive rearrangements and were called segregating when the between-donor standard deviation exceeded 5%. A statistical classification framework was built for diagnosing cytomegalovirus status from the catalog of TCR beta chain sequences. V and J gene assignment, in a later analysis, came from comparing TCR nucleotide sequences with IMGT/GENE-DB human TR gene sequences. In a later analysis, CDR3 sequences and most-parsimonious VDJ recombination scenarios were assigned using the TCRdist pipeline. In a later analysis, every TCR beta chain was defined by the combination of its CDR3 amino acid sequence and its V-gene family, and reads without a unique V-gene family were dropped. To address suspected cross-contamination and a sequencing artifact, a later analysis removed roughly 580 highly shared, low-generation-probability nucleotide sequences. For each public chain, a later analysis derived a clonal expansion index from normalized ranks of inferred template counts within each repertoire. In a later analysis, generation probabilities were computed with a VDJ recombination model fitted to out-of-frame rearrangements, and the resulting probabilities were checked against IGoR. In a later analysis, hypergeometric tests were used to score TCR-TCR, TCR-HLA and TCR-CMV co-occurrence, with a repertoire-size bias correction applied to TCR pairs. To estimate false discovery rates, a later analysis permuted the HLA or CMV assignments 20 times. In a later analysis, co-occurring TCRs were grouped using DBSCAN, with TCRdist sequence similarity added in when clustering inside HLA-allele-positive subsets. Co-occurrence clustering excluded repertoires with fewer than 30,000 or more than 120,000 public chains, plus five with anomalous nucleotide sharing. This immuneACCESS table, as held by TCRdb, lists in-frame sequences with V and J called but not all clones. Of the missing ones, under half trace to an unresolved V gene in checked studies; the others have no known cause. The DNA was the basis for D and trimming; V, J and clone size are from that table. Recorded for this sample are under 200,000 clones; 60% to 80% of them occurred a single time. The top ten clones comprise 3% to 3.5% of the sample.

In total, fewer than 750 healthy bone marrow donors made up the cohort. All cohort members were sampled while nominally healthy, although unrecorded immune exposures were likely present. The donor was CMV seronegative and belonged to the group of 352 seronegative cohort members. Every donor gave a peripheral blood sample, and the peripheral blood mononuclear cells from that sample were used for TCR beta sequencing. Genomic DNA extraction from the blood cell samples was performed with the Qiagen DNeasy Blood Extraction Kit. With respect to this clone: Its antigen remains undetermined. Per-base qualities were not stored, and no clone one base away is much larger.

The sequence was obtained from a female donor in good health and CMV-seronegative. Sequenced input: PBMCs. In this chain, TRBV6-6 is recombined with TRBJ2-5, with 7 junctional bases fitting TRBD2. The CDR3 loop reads CASSGETSSHETQYF. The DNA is TGTGCCAGCAGTGGAGAGACTAGCTCGCATGAGACCCAGTACTTC.